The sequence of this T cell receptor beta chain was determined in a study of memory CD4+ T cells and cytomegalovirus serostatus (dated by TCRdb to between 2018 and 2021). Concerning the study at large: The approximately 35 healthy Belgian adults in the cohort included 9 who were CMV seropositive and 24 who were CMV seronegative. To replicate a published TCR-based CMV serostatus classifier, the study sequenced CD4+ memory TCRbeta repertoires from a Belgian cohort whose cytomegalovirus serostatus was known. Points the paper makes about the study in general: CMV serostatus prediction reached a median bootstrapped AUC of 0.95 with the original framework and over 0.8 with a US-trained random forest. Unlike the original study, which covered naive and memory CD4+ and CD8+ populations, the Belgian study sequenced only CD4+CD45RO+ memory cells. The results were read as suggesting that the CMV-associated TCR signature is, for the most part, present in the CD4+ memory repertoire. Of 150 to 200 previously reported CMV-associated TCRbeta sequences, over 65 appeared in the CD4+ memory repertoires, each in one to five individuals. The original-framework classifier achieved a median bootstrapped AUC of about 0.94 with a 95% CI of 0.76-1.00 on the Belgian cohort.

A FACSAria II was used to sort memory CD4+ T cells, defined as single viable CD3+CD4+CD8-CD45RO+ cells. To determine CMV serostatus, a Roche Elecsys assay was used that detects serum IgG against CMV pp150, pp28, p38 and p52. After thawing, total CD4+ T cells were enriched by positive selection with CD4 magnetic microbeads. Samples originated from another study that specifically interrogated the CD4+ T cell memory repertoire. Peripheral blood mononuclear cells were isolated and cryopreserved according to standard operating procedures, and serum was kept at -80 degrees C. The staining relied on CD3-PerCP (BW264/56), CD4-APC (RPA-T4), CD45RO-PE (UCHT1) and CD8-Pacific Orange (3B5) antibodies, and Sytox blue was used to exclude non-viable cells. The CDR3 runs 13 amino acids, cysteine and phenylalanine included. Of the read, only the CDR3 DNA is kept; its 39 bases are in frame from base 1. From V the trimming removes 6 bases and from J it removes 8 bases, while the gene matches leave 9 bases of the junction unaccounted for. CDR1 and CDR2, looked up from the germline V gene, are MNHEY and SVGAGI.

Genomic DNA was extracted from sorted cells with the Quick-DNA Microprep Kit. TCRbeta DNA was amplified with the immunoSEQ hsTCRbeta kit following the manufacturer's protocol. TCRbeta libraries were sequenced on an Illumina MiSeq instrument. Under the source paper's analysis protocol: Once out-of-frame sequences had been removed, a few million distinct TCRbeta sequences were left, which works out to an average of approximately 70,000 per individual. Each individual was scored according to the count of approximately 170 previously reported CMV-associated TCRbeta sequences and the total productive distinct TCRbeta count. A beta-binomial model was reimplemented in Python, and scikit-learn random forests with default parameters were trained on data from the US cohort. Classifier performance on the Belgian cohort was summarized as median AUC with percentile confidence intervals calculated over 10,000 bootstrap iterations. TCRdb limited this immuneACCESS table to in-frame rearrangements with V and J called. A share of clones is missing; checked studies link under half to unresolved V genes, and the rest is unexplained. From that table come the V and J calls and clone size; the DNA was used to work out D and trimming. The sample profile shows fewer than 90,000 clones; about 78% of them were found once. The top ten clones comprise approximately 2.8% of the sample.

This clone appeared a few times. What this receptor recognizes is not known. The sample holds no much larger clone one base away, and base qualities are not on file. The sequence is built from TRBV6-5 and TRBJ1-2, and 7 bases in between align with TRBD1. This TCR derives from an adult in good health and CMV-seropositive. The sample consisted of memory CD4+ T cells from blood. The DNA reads TGTGCCAGCAGCTCCATCCAGGGGGGCGGCTACACCTTC. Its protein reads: CASSSIQGGGYTF.